The clone carrying this T cell receptor beta chain was recorded only once. Its antigen is as yet unknown. This specimen comes from a study of T cell responses to AZD1222 COVID-19 vaccine. Study-wide findings and caveats: Samples come after the peak T cell response, not at day 14. Unmutated variant regions are reportedly targeted by nearly half of spike-specific TCRs. The number of AZD1222 recipients seropositive at baseline was only 5 to 7.

Assay used: immunoSEQ multiplex PCR; TCRdb lists only in-frame clones, some missing. The repertoire consists of around 160,000 clones, with about 89% occurring once and the leading ten covering about 3%. Germline V gene lookup returns CDR1 ENHRY and CDR2 SYGVKD. Between the trimmed V and J ends, which lost 11 bases and 7 bases, there was a span of 20 bases. The CDR3 runs 13 residues. This receptor was obtained from an adult in good health. The genes are TRBV10-3 and TRBJ1-2; TRBD1 is a possible D gene (6 bases). This material consisted of peripheral blood, taken on day 0 of MenACWY control vaccination. CDR3 residues: CAASSGQPAGYTF. CDR3 nucleotides: TGTGCCGCATCCTCCGGACAGCCAGCTGGCTACACCTTC.